The clone carrying this T cell receptor (beta chain) was seen just once. Antigen specificity is unknown. This entry is derived from a study of regulatory T cells in long-lasting Graves disease. HTBI primers from iRepertoire and Arm-PCR of CDR3 regions yielded the TCR beta libraries. In the study's own analysis: In the combined samples, approximately 64 TRBV and some 15 TRBJ segments were identified. Each CDR3 protein gets one entry after TCRdb re-called the multiplex PCR reads with MiXCR. It is TCRdb's table, rather than the study itself, that gives the V and J calls and clone size. Of under 450,000 distinct CDR3 sequences listed, around 20% are singletons. Whole-study results and caveats: Accuracy was possibly reduced by small sample size. Fewer public clonotypes were shared by new patients (around 1,000) than by persistent patients (roughly 2,500). Gene preferences differed: TRBV28, TRBJ1-2, TRBJ2-5 in persistent cases.

V lost 0 bases and J lost 6, with 9 bases in between. This CDR3 contains 13 residues. Germline CDR1 reads LNHDA; CDR2 reads SQIVND (reference sequence). Time point given: persistent/refractory GD, antithyroid drugs over 5 years with positive TRAb. Scientists built the TCR library using RNA that was extracted from PBMCs. The chain employs TRBV19 and TRBJ2-7; D gene ambiguous. The specimen comprised peripheral blood mononuclear cells (PBMCs), sampled when the disease was refractory, from a patient treated with antithyroid drugs. The receptor was derived from a female donor with Graves disease. The CDR3 sequence: CASSIEDPREQYF. CDR3 in DNA: TGTGCCAGTAGTATAGAGGACCCCCGCGAGCAGTACTTC.